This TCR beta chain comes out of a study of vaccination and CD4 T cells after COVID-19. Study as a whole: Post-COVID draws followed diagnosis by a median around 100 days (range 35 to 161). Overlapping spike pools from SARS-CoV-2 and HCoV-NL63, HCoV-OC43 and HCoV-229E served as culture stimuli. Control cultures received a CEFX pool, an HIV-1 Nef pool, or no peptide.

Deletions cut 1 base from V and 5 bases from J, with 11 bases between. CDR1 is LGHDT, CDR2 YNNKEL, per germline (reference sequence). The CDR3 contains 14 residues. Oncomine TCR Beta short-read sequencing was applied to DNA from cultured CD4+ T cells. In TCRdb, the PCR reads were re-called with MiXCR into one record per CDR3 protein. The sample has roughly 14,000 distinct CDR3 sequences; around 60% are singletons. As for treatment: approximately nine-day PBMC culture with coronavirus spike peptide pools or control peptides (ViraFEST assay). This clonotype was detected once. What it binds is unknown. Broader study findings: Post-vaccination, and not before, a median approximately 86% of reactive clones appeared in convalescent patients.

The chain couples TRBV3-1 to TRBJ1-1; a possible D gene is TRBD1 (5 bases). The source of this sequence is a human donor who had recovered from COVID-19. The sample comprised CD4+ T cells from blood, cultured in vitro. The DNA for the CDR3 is TGTGCCAGCAGCCAAGCCAAAACAGGAACTGAAGCTTTCTTT. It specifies CASSQAKTGTEAFF.